The 31 T cell receptor beta chains presented below share a single source sample, sequenced in a study of spatial heterogeneity in lung cancer. The time point was: sample taken at primary tumor resection. Sequencing of whole RNA from tumor, nontumor lung or frozen PBMC involved no sorting. From the 5' RACE reads, TCRdb called clonotypes with MiXCR, one entry per CDR3 protein. The repertoire includes tens of thousands of distinct CDR3 sequences, around 7% of them detected once, and 2.9% sits in the top ten. The sequences come from PBMCs, collected at surgery. The receptors were sampled from a female donor with early-stage non-small cell lung cancer.

The V call is TRBV14, the J call TRBJ1-2; no firm D call. This CDR3 contains 13 residues. Germline lookup yields CDR1 SGHDN and CDR2 FVKESK. Trimming removed 0 bases at V and 3 bases at J, with 5 bases between. CDR3: CASSQEADYGYTF. CDR3 nucleotide sequence: TGTGCCAGCAGCCAAGAGGCCGACTATGGCTACACCTTC.

This clonotype was counted ten times or more. V usage is TRBV7-6 and J usage is TRBJ1-1; D gene unclear. Trimming removed 1 base from V and 5 bases from J, with 8 bases in between. The CDR3 loop spans 13 amino acids. Per the germline V gene, CDR1 is SGHVS and CDR2 is FNYEAQ. CDR3 nucleotides: TGTGCCAGCAGCTTAGATGCGGTTACTGAAGCTTTCTTT. Its translation is CASSLDAVTEAFF.

The sample holds many counts of this clonotype. CDR3 in amino acids: CASSQVRAEGYTF. DNA of the CDR3: TGTGCCAGCAGCCAAGTCAGGGCGGAGGGCTACACCTTC. This rearrangement joins TRBV3-1 to TRBJ1-2, with D perhaps matching TRBD1 (5 bases). There are 13 residues in the CDR3. V gave up 1 base and J gave up 8 bases, with 11 bases separating them. Germline CDR1 reads LGHDT; CDR2 reads YNNKEL (reference sequence).

This clonotype appeared many times. The gene calls are TRBV29-1 and TRBJ2-1; D is unresolved. Germline V gene data show CDR1 as SQVTM and CDR2 as ANQGSEA. Between the trimmed V and J ends, which lost 3 bases and 8 bases, there was a span of 11 bases. The CDR3 is made up of 12 amino acids. CDR3 DNA sequence: TGCAGCGTTGACAAAGGGAAGGATGAGCAGTTCTTC. Translating gives CSVDKGKDEQFF.

This clonotype was recorded many times. The J gene is TRBJ2-7, the V gene TRBV20-1, with D uncertain. Deletions cut 3 bases from V and 2 bases from J, with 14 bases between. This CDR3 is built from 14 residues. Germline CDR1 DFQATT, CDR2 SNEGSKA (reference sequence). Here the CDR3 DNA reads TGCAGTGCTAGGACCCCGCCCTTCCCCTACGAGCAGTACTTC. Residues: CSARTPPFPYEQYF.

There are a few counts of this clonotype. This chain links TRBV12-3 or TRBV12-4 with TRBJ2-1; TRBD1 matches 8 bases. The CDR3 is made up of 14 amino acids. With V trimmed by 5 bases and J by 4 bases, 4 bases remained unmatched. CDR3 nucleotide sequence: TGTGCCAGCAGTCAACAGGGGGATTACAATGAGCAGTTCTTC. This encodes CASSQQGDYNEQFF.

The chain recombines TRBV20-1 with TRBJ2-7, with 8 bases matching TRBD1. This CDR3 comprises 15 residues. Germline loops: CDR1 DFQATT, CDR2 SNEGSKA (reference sequence). The V segment lost 3 bases and the J segment 3 bases; nucleotides outside the gene matches: 10. This CDR3 reads CSASPGQGDFYEQYF. The CDR3, as DNA: TGCAGTGCTAGTCCTGGACAGGGTGATTTCTACGAGCAGTACTTC.

This clonotype was seen more than once but under ten times. The V gene is TRBV10-3, the J gene TRBJ1-2, with 8 positions matching TRBD1. This CDR3 spans 18 amino acids. Germline values: CDR1 ENHRY, CDR2 SYGVKD. With 3 bases clipped from V and 8 bases from J, the junction kept 20 bases outside the gene matches. Here the CDR3 DNA reads TGTGCCATCAGTGAAGCTCCCGGGACAGGCGGTTCCGGGGAGGGCTACACCTTC. It translates to CAISEAPGTGGSGEGYTF.

The J gene is TRBJ1-4, the V gene TRBV7-3, with D possibly matching TRBD1 (5 bases). Germline CDR1 SGHTA, CDR2 FQGTGA. This CDR3 is built from 12 residues. V was clipped by 6 bases and J by 8 bases, with 10 bases between them. The CDR3 nucleotides are TGTGCCAGCAGTCGGGGCCGCGAAAAACTGTTTTTT. Its protein product is CASSRGREKLFF.

This clonotype was detected many times. The rearrangement links TRBV19 to TRBJ2-5; D ambiguous. The CDR3 extends over 14 amino acids. Looked up from germline, CDR1 is LNHDA and CDR2 is SQIVND (reference sequence). V lost 5 bases and J lost 2, with 12 bases in between. CDR3 loop: CASSPMAGQETQYF. CDR3 coding DNA: TGTGCCAGTAGTCCCATGGCTGGTCAAGAGACCCAGTACTTC.

There are a few counts of this clonotype. V usage is TRBV3-1 and J usage is TRBJ1-2, with D uncertain. V lost 4 bases to trimming and J lost 3 bases, with 6 bases between them. This CDR3 is built from 12 residues. Germline V lookup: CDR1 LGHDT, CDR2 YNNKEL (reference sequence). The DNA of the CDR3 is TGTGCCAGCAGCCCTGACCACTATGGCTACACCTTC. Protein sequence: CASSPDHYGYTF.

This clonotype occurred many times. The chain joins TRBV2 to TRBJ1-3; no firm D call. The CDR3 runs 12 residues. The germline V and J ends were trimmed by 6 bases and 4 bases, with 7 bases remaining between them. The germline CDR1 and CDR2 sequences are SNHLY and FYNNEI. The CDR3 region is CASRDRGNTIYF. CDR3 bases: TGTGCCAGCAGGGACCGGGGAAACACCATATATTTT.

This clonotype came up many times. The J gene is TRBJ1-5, the V gene TRBV7-9, with TRBD1 matching 8 bases. V trimming: 3 bases; J trimming: 7 bases; junction bases outside the gene matches: 2. The CDR3 has 13 amino acids. CDR1 SEHNR and CDR2 FQNEAQ come from the germline V gene (reference sequence). The CDR3 sequence is CASSLDRDQPQHF. The CDR3 DNA sequence: TGTGCCAGCAGCTTGGACAGGGACCAGCCCCAGCATTTT. Variable domain in full (rest from reference TRBV7-9 and TRBJ1-5): DTGVSQNPRHKITKRGQNVTFRCDPISEHNRLYWYRQTLGQGPEFLTYFQNEAQLEKSRLLSDRFSAERPKGSFSTLEIQRTEQGDSAMYLCASSLDRDQPQHFGDGTRLSIL.

This clonotype was recorded at least ten times. The chain uses TRBV7-2 and TRBJ2-7; D not resolved. Germline-derived CDR1 and CDR2 are SGHTA and FQGNSA. The CDR3 consists of 13 residues. Trimming shortened V by 2 bases and J by 3 bases, and 8 bases separated the two germline ends. CDR3 bases: TGTGCCAGCAGCTTAACTGGGAACTACGAGCAGTACTTC. Its protein is CASSLTGNYEQYF.

This clonotype has a count of ten or more. The V gene is TRBV20-1, the J gene TRBJ1-2, with a tentative D call TRBD1 (5 bases). Germline V CDR1 and CDR2: DFQATT, SNEGSKA (reference sequence). The V end lost 1 base, the J end lost 10 bases, and 13 bases lay between the germline ends. The length of the CDR3 is 12 residues. The CDR3 sequence: CSARASAGIYTF. In DNA form, the CDR3 reads TGCAGTGCTAGAGCCTCAGCAGGGATCTACACCTTC.

J is TRBJ1-4 and V is TRBV28; 9 bases are shared with TRBD1. Per germline, CDR1 MDHEN and CDR2 SYDVKM. V lost 2 bases and J lost 3; bases outside the gene matches: 7. The CDR3 consists of 17 residues. CDR3 residues: CASSLDRGVSPNEKLFF. The CDR3, as DNA: TGTGCCAGCAGTTTAGACAGGGGGGTGTCGCCTAATGAAAAACTGTTTTTT. Complete variable domain (other parts from reference TRBV28 and TRBJ1-4): DVKVTQSSRYLVKRTGEKVFLECVQDMDHENMFWYRQDPGLGLRLIYFSYDVKMKEKGDIPEGYSVSREKKERFSLILESASTNQTSMYLCASSLDRGVSPNEKLFFGSGTQLSVL.

This chain uses TRBV2 with TRBJ2-1; D not resolved. In germline, CDR1 is SNHLY, CDR2 FYNNEI. The CDR3 has 13 residues. V gave up 7 bases and J gave up 0 bases, with 7 bases separating them. The DNA of the CDR3 is TGTGCCAGCAATTTCGTCTCCTACAATGAGCAGTTCTTC. Amino acid sequence: CASNFVSYNEQFF.

This chain connects TRBV18 to TRBJ2-7; D call uncertain. The V end lost 6 bases, the J end lost 0 bases, and 6 bases lay between the germline ends. The CDR3 extends over 12 amino acids. Germline V gives CDR1 KGHSH, CDR2 LQKENI. The CDR3 sequence is CASSPSSYEQYF. The DNA for the CDR3 is TGTGCCAGCTCTCCGAGCTCCTACGAGCAGTACTTC. Looking up the rest from reference TRBV18 and TRBJ2-7 gives the full variable domain: NAGVMQNPRHLVRRRGQEARLRCSPMKGHSHVYWYRQLPEEGLKFMVYLQKENIIDESGMPKERFSAEFPKEGPSILRIQQVVRGDSAAYFCASSPSSYEQYFGPGTRLTVT.

The rearrangement uses TRBV5-1 and TRBJ1-2, with D uncertain. The CDR3 consists of 14 residues. Germline CDR1 reads SGHRS; CDR2 reads YFSETQ. Trimming stripped 0 bases from V and 0 bases from J, with 6 bases between. CDR3 protein: CASSLDSPNYGYTF. The CDR3, as DNA: TGCGCCAGCAGCTTGGACAGTCCTAACTATGGCTACACCTTC. The whole variable domain, remainder taken from reference TRBV5-1 and TRBJ1-2, is KAGVTQTPRYLIKTRGQQVTLSCSPISGHRSVSWYQQTPGQGLQFLFEYFSETQRNKGNFPGRFSGRQFSNSRSEMNVSTLELGDSALYLCASSLDSPNYGYTFGSGTRLTVV.

The CDR3 is CASSPREGGRSYEQYF. The DNA of the CDR3 is TGTGCCAGCTCACCGAGAGAGGGGGGGCGCTCCTACGAGCAGTACTTC. This chain links TRBV18 with TRBJ2-7, with D tentatively TRBD2 (7 bases). Trimming left V 3 bases short and J 0 bases short, with 15 bases between. The length of the CDR3 is 16 residues. The germline V gene has CDR1 KGHSH and CDR2 LQKENI.

The chain joins TRBV13 to TRBJ1-4, with D possibly TRBD1 on 5 matching bases. The CDR3 is made up of 14 amino acids. V dropped 5 bases and J dropped 10 bases, with 17 bases sitting between them. In germline, CDR1 is PRHDT, CDR2 FYEKMQ (reference sequence). CDR3 loop: CASSRNREGLKLFF. CDR3 sequence (DNA): TGTGCCAGCAGCCGAAACCGGGAGGGGCTAAAACTGTTTTTT.

This clonotype was detected ten times or more. The rearrangement joins TRBV11-2 to TRBJ2-5; D assignment may be TRBD1 or TRBD2 (5 bases each). Germline CDR1 and CDR2: SGHAT and FQNNGV. V lost 5 bases and J lost 4, with 17 bases in between. The CDR3 runs to 15 residues. The CDR3 spells CASSPVTHGGETQYF. Here the CDR3 DNA reads TGTGCCAGCAGCCCGGTGACCCATGGGGGAGAGACCCAGTACTTC.

In its sample, this clonotype was seen a few times. The CDR3 region is CASSRMGSTRVWDQPQHF. CDR3 DNA sequence: TGTGCCAGCAGCCGAATGGGCTCGACTCGGGTCTGGGATCAGCCCCAGCATTTT. The chain links TRBV14 to TRBJ1-5; D not certain. Between the trimmed V and J ends, which lost 4 bases and 5 bases, there was a span of 24 bases. The germline CDR1 and CDR2 sequences are SGHDN and FVKESK. The CDR3 runs to 18 residues.

The chain has TRBV28 and TRBJ2-7; D may be TRBD2 (6 bases). CDR1 is MDHEN, CDR2 SYDVKM, per germline. This CDR3 has 14 residues. Trimming took 4 bases from V and 2 from J, leaving 12 bases between them. DNA for the CDR3: TGTGCCAGCAGTTCAGCGGGTCCTACCTACGAGCAGTACTTC. This codes for CASSSAGPTYEQYF.

This clonotype has ten or more counts. J is TRBJ1-1 and V is TRBV7-9, with a possible D match to TRBD1 (6 bases). Germline lookup yields CDR1 SEHNR and CDR2 FQNEAQ (reference sequence). The CDR3 totals 15 residues. V was pared by 5 bases and J by 1 base, with 14 bases between. The CDR3, as DNA: TGTGCCAGCAGCCCTAGGGGGAGTGAGAACACTGAAGCTTTCTTT. Its protein product is CASSPRGSENTEAFF.

In its sample, this clonotype was seen many times. The chain joins TRBV29-1 to TRBJ2-7; D remains ambiguous. Germline V gives CDR1 SQVTM, CDR2 ANQGSEA. The CDR3 contains 14 residues. Trimming took 0 bases from V and 4 from J, leaving 13 bases between them. CDR3 in amino acids: CSVEDPSVGYEQYF. The CDR3 nucleotides are TGCAGCGTTGAAGATCCTTCCGTAGGGTACGAGCAGTACTTC.

The chain uses TRBV28 and TRBJ1-2; 7 positions match TRBD1. The germline CDR1 and CDR2 sequences are MDHEN and SYDVKM. The J segment lost 2 bases and the V segment lost 3 bases, leaving 3 bases of the junction unmatched. The CDR3 has 14 residues. The CDR3 loop reads CASSFTGDNYGYTF. Written as DNA, the CDR3 is TGTGCCAGCAGTTTTACAGGGGACAACTATGGCTACACCTTC.

The chain recombines TRBV7-3 with TRBJ2-7; D is uncertain. The CDR3 spans 13 residues. Trimming left V 4 bases short and J 1 base short, with 8 bases between. CDR1 and CDR2 (germline): SGHTA, FQGTGA. The DNA for the CDR3 is TGTGCCAGCAGCTCGCCCGGGTCCTACGAGCAGTACTTC. Its protein product is CASSSPGSYEQYF. Full variable domain (missing parts from reference TRBV7-3 and TRBJ2-7): GAGVSQTPSNKVTEKGKYVELRCDPISGHTALYWYRQSLGQGPEFLIYFQGTGAADDSGLPNDRFFAVRPEGSVSTLKIQRTERGDSAVYLCASSSPGSYEQYFGPGTRLTVT.

This clonotype was picked up one time. The rearrangement joins TRBV3-1 to TRBJ1-3, with D possibly TRBD1 on 5 matching bases. Trimming pared 3 bases from V and 0 bases from J, leaving 9 bases between. Germline assignment: CDR1 LGHDT and CDR2 YNNKEL (reference sequence). The CDR3 sequence is 15 residues long. In nucleotides, the CDR3 is TGTGCCAGCAGCCAGGGACGGACCTCTGGAAACACCATATATTTT. It codes for CASSQGRTSGNTIYF.

This clonotype was counted at least ten times. V usage is TRBV19 and J usage is TRBJ2-5, with no clear D. Trimming took 7 bases from V and 9 from J, leaving 15 bases between them. The CDR3 runs to 12 residues. Per the germline V gene, CDR1 is LNHDA and CDR2 is SQIVND (reference sequence). The CDR3 loop reads CASTDEGKAQYF. In nucleotides, the CDR3 is TGTGCCAGTACAGACGAAGGAAAGGCCCAGTACTTC.

This clonotype showed up many times. This chain links TRBV12-3 or TRBV12-4 with TRBJ2-7, with D possibly being TRBD1 or TRBD2 (6 bases each). This CDR3 is 15 amino acids long. The V and J ends lost 3 bases and 1 base respectively, with 13 bases between them. The CDR3 loop is CASSFTGAGSYEQYF. DNA of the CDR3: TGTGCCAGCAGTTTCACGGGGGCAGGTTCCTACGAGCAGTACTTC.